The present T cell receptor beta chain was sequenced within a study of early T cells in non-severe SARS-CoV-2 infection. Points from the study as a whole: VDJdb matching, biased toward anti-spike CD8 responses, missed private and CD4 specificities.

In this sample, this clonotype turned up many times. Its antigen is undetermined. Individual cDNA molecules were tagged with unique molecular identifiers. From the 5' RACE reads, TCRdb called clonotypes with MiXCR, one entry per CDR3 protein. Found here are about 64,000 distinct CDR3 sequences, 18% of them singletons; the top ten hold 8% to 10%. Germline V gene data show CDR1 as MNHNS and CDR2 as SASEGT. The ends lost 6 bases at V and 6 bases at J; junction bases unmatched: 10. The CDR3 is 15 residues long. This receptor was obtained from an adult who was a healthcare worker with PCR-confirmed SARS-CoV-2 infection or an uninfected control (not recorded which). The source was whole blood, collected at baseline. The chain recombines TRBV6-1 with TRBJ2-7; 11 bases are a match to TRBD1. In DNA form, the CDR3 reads TGTGCCAGCAGGTATAGCGGACAGGGGGCGAGCGAGCAGTACTTC. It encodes CASRYSGQGASEQYF.